The present entry profiles one T cell receptor beta chain with its context. These data are taken from a study of T cells in Graves' hyperthyroidism and ophthalmopathy. From RNA transcripts, TCR beta CDR3 regions were amplified. During a first-round RT-PCR of the TCR CDR3, the HTBI primer set was used. A single record per CDR3 protein comes from TCRdb applying MiXCR to the multiplex PCR reads. The sample yields around 520,000 distinct CDR3 sequences, approximately 15% seen once. Germline CDR1 DFQATT, CDR2 SNEGSKA (reference sequence). The CDR3 sequence is 13 residues long. The trim removed 6 bases at V and 5 bases at J, leaving 6 bases unmatched.

The J gene is TRBJ1-5, the V gene TRBV20-1; 8 bases match TRBD1. Specimen: blood. This receptor was identified in a woman in her 40s with Graves' hyperthyroidism. The CDR3 loop reads CSAAEQGDQPQHF. The CDR3 bases are TGCAGTGCAGCCGAACAGGGGGATCAGCCCCAGCATTTT.